This TCR beta chain is from a study of T cell clones after liver transplantation. Data came from immunoSEQ multiplex PCR; TCRdb stores just in-frame clones and leaves some out. The sample records about 75,000 clones, around 84% being singletons. Thawed unstimulated PBMCs were FACS-sorted by CD3, CD4 and CD8 into two populations. CDR3 length equals 17 residues. Trimming cost V 2 bases and J 4 bases, with 20 bases left between them. CDR1 SGHDN and CDR2 FVKESK come from the germline V gene. The TCR comes from a human patient who received a liver transplant. Some T cells here may be from the graft donor. The starting material was CD4+ T cells from blood, obtained less than 50 months after liver transplant. V and J are TRBV14 and TRBJ1-2; no definite D call. CDR3 region: CASSQSWTLTVPYGYTF. DNA of the CDR3: TGTGCCAGCAGCCAATCTTGGACGCTGACTGTGCCCTATGGCTACACCTTC.